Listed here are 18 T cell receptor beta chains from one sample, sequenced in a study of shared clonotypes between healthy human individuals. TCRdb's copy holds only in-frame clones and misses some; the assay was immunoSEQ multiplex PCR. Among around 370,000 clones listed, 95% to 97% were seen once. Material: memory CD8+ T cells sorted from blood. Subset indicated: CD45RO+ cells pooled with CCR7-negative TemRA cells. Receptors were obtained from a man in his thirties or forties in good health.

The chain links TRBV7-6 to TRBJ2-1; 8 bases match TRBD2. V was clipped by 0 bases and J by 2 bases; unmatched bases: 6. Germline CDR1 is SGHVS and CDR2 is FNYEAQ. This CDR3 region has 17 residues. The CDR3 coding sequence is TGTGCCAGCAGCTTAGCCGGGGGGACTAGGGCCTACAATGAGCAGTTCTTC. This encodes CASSLAGGTRAYNEQFF.

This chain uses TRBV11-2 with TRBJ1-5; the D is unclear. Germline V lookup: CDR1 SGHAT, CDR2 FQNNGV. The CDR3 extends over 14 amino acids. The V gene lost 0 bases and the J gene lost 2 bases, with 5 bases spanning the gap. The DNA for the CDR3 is TGTGCCAGCAGCTTAGACCCGGGCAATCAGCCCCAGCATTTT. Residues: CASSLDPGNQPQHF.

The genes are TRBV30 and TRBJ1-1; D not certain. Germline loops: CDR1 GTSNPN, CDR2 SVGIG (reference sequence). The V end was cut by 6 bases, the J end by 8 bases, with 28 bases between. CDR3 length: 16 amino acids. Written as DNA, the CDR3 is TGTGCCTGCCCAAGATTAGGGTTGGAATGGGCAGGAGAAGCTTTCTTT. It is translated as CACPRLGLEWAGEAFF.

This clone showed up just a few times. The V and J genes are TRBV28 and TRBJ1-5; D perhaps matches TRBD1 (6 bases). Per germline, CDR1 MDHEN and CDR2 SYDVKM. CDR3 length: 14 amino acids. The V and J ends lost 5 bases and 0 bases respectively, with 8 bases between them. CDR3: CASSRTASNQPQHF. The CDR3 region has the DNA TGTGCCAGCAGTCGGACAGCTAGCAATCAGCCCCAGCATTTT.

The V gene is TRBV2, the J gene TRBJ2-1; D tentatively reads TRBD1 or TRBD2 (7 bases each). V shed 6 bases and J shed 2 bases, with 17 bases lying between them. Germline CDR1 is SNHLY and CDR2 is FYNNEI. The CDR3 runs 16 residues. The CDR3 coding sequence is TGTGCCAGCAGGTCTAGCAGGGGGGGCGCCTACAATGAGCAGTTCTTC. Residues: CASRSSRGGAYNEQFF.

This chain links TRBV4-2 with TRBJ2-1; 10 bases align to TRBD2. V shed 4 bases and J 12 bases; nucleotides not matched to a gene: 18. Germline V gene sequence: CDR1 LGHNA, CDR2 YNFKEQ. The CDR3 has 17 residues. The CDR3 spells CASSPRLLAGKMTAQFF. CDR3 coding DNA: TGTGCCAGCAGCCCAAGGCTACTAGCGGGAAAAATGACAGCGCAGTTCTTC.

The CDR3 is CSAIGTEAFF. CDR3 in DNA: TGCAGTGCTATCGGCACTGAAGCTTTCTTT. The chain employs TRBV20-1 and TRBJ1-1; D is uncertain. Germline CDR1 and CDR2: DFQATT and SNEGSKA (reference sequence). This CDR3 region has 10 residues. Trimming removed 4 bases from V and 4 bases from J, with 4 bases in between.

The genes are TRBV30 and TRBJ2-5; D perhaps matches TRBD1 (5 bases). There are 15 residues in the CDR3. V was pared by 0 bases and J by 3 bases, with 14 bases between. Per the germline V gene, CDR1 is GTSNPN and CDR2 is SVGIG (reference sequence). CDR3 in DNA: TGTGCCTGGAGTGTAGGGGCTGGCAGCAAAGAGACCCAGTACTTC. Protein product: CAWSVGAGSKETQYF.

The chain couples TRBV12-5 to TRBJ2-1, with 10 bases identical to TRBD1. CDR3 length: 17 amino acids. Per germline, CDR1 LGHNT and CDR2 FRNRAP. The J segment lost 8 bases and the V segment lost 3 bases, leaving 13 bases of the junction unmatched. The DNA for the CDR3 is TGTGCTAGTGGTTTTAACCTCCGACAGGGGGCAACAGATGAGCAGTTCTTC. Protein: CASGFNLRQGATDEQFF.

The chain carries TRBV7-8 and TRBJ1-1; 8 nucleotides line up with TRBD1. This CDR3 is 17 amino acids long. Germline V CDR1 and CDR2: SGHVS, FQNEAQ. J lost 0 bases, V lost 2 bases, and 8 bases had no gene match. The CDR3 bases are TGTGCCAGCAGCTTACAACCCCGACAGGGGATGAACACTGAAGCTTTCTTT. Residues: CASSLQPRQGMNTEAFF. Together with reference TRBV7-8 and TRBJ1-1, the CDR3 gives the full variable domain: GAGVSQSPRYKVAKRGQDVALRCDPISGHVSLFWYQQALGQGPEFLTYFQNEAQLDKSGLPSDRFFAERPEGSVSTLKIQRTQQEDSAVYLCASSLQPRQGMNTEAFFGQGTRLTVV.

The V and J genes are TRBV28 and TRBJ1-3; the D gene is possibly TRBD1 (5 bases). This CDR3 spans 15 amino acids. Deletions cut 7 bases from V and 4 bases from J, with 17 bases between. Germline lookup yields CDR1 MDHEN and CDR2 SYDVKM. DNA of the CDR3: TGTGCCAGCAACCCTACCGGGGACGTCGGAAACACCATATATTTT. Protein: CASNPTGDVGNTIYF. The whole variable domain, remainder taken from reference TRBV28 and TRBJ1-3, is DVKVTQSSRYLVKRTGEKVFLECVQDMDHENMFWYRQDPGLGLRLIYFSYDVKMKEKGDIPEGYSVSREKKERFSLILESASTNQTSMYLCASNPTGDVGNTIYFGEGSWLTVV.

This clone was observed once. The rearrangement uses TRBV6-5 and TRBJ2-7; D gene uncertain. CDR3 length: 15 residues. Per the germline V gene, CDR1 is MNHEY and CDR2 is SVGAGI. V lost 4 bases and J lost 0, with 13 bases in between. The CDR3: CASSSKRRYSYEQYF. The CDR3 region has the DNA TGTGCCAGCAGTTCGAAACGTCGGTACTCCTACGAGCAGTACTTC.

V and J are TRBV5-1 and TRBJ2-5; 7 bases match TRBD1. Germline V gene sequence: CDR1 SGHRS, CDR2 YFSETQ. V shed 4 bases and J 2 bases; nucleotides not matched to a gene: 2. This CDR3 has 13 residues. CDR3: CASSKDRQETQYF. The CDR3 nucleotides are TGCGCCAGCAGCAAGGACAGGCAAGAGACCCAGTACTTC.

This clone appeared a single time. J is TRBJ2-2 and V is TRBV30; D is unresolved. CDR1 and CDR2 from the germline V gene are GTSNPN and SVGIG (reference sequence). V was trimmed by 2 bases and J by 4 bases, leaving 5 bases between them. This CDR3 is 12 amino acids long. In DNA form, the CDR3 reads TGTGCCTGGAGTTGGAGCACCGGGGAGCTGTTTTTT. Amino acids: CAWSWSTGELFF.

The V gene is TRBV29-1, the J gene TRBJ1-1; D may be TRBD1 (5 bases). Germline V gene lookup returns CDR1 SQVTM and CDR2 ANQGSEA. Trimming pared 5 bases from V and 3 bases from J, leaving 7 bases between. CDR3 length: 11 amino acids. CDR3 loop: CSVRGYTEAFF. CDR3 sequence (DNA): TGCAGCGTTAGGGGTTACACTGAAGCTTTCTTT.

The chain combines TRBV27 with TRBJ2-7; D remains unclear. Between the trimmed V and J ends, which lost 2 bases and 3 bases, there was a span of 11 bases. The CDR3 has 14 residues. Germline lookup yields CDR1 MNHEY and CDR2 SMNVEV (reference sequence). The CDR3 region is CASSLGSGRYEQYF. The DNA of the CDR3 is TGTGCCAGCAGTTTAGGGTCAGGCCGCTACGAGCAGTACTTC.

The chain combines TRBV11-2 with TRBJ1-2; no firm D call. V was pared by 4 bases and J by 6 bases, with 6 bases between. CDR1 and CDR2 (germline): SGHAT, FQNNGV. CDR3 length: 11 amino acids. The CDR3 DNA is TGTGCCAGCAGCTCGCCAAATGGCTACACCTTC. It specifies CASSSPNGYTF.

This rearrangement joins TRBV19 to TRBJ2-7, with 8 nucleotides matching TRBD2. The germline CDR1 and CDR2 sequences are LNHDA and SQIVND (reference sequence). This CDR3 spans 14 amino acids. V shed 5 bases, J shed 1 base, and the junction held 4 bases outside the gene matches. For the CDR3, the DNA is TGTGCCAGTAGTTGGAGACTAGCGTCCTACGAGCAGTACTTC. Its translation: CASSWRLASYEQYF.